This entry describes one T cell receptor beta chain. Its matching antigen is unknown. The CDR3 is 14 residues long. The trim removed 0 bases at V and 5 bases at J, leaving 3 bases unmatched. CDR1 is MNHNY and CDR2 is SVGAGI in the germline V gene (reference sequence). This specimen comes from a study of T cell responses to AZD1222 COVID-19 vaccine. Turning to the study itself: Pooling was applied to second doses at about 4 or about 12 weeks. The study, taken as a whole, reports: Increased Spike-specific TCR breadth and depth were observed after two AZD1222 doses. As reported, nearly half of all spike-specific TCRs target variant regions that are unmutated.

Using immunoSEQ multiplex PCR, the repertoire was profiled, and TCRdb retains in-frame clones only, with some absent. The sample contains approximately 100,000 clones, roughly nine tenths of which appear only once. The receptor was derived from an adult in good health. The starting material was peripheral blood, obtained on day 0 of AZD1222 vaccination. This chain uses TRBV6-6 with TRBJ2-7, with 8 bases lining up with TRBD2. The CDR3: CASSYSGGRNEQYF. CDR3 DNA sequence: TGTGCCAGCAGTTACTCGGGCGGGAGGAACGAGCAGTACTTC.